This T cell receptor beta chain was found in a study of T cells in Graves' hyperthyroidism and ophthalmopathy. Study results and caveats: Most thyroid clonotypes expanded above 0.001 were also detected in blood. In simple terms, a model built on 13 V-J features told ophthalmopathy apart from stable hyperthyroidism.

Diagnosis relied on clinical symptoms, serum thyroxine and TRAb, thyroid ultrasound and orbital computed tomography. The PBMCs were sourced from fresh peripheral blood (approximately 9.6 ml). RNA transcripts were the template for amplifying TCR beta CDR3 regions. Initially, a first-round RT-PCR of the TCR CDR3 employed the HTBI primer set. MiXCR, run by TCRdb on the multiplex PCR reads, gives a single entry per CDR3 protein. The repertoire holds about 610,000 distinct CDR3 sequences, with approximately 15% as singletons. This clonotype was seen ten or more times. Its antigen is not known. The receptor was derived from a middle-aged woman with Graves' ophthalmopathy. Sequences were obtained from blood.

CDR3 nucleotide sequence: TGTGCCAGCAGTCCGGAGACAGAGAACTATGGCTACACCTTC. It encodes CASSPETENYGYTF. The J gene is TRBJ1-2, the V gene TRBV6-2 or TRBV6-3; D perhaps matches TRBD1 (5 bases). V was cut by 5 bases and J by 2 bases, with 12 bases left in between. CDR3 length: 14 amino acids. Germline CDR1 MNHEY, CDR2 SVGEGT.